The clone carrying this T cell receptor beta chain is classed as medium-sized (0.01 to 0.1%). Via MiXCR, TCRdb re-called the PCR reads. The table lists 5,000 to 7,500 clones, more than 15% of them singletons. Patients underwent thyroid surgery, and none had received any treatment before it. The entry originates in a study of metastatic and nonmetastatic thyroid tumors. Germline V gene data show CDR1 as ENHRY and CDR2 as SYGVKD. The CDR3 contains 14 residues. V lost 3 bases, J lost 4 bases, and 12 bases lay in between. The specimen was tumor tissue. V gene TRBV10-3 combines with J gene TRBJ1-2; maybe TRBD1 (5 bases). The clonotype was recovered from a male donor with papillary thyroid cancer or a benign thyroid nodule (not recorded which). Some clones in this sample may be carry-over from other donors' samples. CDR3 region: CAISDEGSVYGYTF. The CDR3 bases are TGTGCCATCAGTGATGAGGGGAGCGTCTATGGCTACACCTTC.